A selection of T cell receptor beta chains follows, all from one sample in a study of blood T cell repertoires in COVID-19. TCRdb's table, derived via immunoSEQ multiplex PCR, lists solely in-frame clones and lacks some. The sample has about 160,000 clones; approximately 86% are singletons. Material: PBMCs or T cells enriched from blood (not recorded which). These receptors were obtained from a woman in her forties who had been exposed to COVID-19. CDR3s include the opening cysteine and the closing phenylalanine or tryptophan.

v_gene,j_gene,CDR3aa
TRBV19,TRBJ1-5,CASSWGLSQPQHF
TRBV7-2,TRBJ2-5,CASSLGLAGLYETQYF
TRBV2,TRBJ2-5,CASSPSLAGETQYF
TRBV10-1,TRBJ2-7,CASSEVKLAGFYEQYF
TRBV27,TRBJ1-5,CASRSTGERQPQHF
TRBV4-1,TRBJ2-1,CASRRTYGDNEQFF
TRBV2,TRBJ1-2,CASSGIQGTGYTF
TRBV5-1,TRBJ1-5,CASSLEGGNQPQHF
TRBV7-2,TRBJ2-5,CASSLGRGQETQYF
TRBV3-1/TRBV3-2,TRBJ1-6,CASSLRDSSPLHF
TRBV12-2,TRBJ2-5,CASRFETTSGGRGTQYF
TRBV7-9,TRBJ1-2,CASRAGGANYGYTF
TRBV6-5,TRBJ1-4,CACKGQTNEKLFF
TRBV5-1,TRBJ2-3,CASSNSQPIDTQYF
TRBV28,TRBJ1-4,CASRDRGDLLNEKLFF
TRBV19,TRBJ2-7,CASSPQQGYEQYF
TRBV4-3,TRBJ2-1,CASSQEATSVEQFF
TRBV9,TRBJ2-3,CASSGAGGSTDTQYF
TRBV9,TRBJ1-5,CASSVEGNGNQPQHF
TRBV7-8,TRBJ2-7,CASSPDRGYEQYF
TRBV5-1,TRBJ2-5,CASGRNAGAHRETQYF
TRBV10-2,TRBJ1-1,CASSGMNTEAFF